The clone carrying this T cell receptor beta chain was observed many times. The antigen is unknown. TCRdb itself ran the 5' RACE reads through MiXCR, one entry per CDR3 protein. The data contain 500,000 to 700,000 distinct CDR3 sequences, around 7.5% of them singletons. This entry is derived from a study of identical twins. The CDR3 has 18 residues. The V segment lost 1 base and the J segment 6 bases; nucleotides outside the gene matches: 9. The germline CDR1 and CDR2 sequences are SGHAT and FQDESV (reference sequence). Study-wide points: Where beta out-of-frame sequences were concerned, excess twin sharing was weaker.

These data were likewise used in another study, on yellow fever vaccine responses in identical twins.

The chain has TRBV11-1 and TRBJ2-1, with TRBD2 matching over 13 bases. Material for sequencing was PBMCs. The sequence was obtained from a woman aged 18-29 years in good health. CDR3 sequence reads: CASSLVGTSGKTGNEQFF. As DNA, the CDR3 is TGTGCCAGCAGCTTAGTAGGGACTAGCGGGAAGACTGGCAATGAGCAGTTCTTC.